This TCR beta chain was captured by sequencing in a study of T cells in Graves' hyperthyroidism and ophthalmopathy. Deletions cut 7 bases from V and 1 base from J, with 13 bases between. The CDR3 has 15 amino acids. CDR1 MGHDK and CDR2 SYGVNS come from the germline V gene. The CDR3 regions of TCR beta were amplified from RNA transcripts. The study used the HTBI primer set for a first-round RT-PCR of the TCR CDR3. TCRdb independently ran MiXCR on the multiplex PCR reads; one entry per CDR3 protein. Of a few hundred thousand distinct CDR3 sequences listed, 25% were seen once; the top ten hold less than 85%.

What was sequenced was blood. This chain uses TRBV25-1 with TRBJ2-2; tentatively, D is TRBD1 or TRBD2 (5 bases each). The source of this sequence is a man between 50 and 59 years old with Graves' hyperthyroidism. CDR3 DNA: TGTGCCAGCAAGAGGGGACCGGGGAACACCGGGGAGCTGTTTTTT. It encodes CASKRGPGNTGELFF.